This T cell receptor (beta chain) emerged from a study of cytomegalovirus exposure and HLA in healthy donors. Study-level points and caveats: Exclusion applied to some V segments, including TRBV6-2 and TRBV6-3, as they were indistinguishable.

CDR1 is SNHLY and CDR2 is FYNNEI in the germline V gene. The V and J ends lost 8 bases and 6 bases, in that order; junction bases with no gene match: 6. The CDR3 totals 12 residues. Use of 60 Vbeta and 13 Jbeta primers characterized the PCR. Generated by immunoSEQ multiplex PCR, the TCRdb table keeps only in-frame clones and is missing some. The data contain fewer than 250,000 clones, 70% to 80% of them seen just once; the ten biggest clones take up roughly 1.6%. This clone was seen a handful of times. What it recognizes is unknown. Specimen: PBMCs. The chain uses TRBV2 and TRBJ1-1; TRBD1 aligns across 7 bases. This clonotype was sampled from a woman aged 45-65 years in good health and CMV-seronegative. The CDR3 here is CASGGDSSEAFF. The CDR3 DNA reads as TGTGCCAGCGGCGGGGACAGCTCTGAAGCTTTCTTT.